What follows is one T cell receptor beta chain and its context. Its target antigen remains unknown. No per-base quality is available; no much larger clone lies one base away. The source of the sample is a study of T-cell reconstitution after alpha-beta-depleted transplantation in children (TCRdb year 2016). Study-wide context: T-cell immune reconstitution after TCRalphabeta/CD19-depleted allogeneic hematopoietic cell transplantation in children was quantitatively tracked in the study by means of TCR repertoire profiling.

Relative to germline, V is 3 bases shorter and J is 5 bases shorter, with 12 bases between their ends. The CDR3 goes from the cysteine to the phenylalanine over 13 residues. CDR3 DNA is the only sequence kept; it has 39 bases, read in frame from the first base. Reading the germline V gene (reference sequence) gives CDR1 DFQATT and CDR2 SNEGSKA. Libraries came from PCR. For sequencing, an Illumina HiSeq 2500 was employed. To normalize quantification of the TCRbeta repertoire, the TCR libraries were built with molecular barcoding that relied on unique molecular identifiers. TCRdb took the public reads, trimmed them with fastp at Q25, ran MiXCR for clone calling and kept in-frame beta chains. Entries are consolidated by CDR3 protein sequence, retaining the most common genes and DNA. In this sample the table shows about 500,000 distinct CDR3 sequences, roughly 33% of which occur a single time. The top ten constitute under 3% of the sample.

The V and J segments used are TRBV20-1 and TRBJ2-3; the D segment cannot be called with confidence. This TCR was recovered from a human donor who donated a stem cell graft to a child with aplastic anemia. The sample was PBMCs from the stem cell graft donor, taken from the stem cell graft. The bases are TGCAGTGCTAGGGCTACGGTGGAAGATACGCAGTATTTT. This encodes CSARATVEDTQYF.